This T cell receptor (beta chain) was sequenced in a study of T cell responses to AZD1222 COVID-19 vaccine. Study-level points and caveats: Vaccine-associated CD4 TCRs ranged over spike, dominating at 160-218 and 743-854. Most donors were white British and more were female, and clonal diversity was possibly underestimated.

Germline CDR1 MNHEY, CDR2 SMNVEV (reference sequence). V shed 9 bases and J 4 bases; nucleotides not matched to a gene: 3. The CDR3 sequence is 12 residues long. A remark on this clone: Its antigen is as yet unknown.

Measured with immunoSEQ multiplex PCR; TCRdb has only the in-frame clones, and not every one. There are 90,000 to 100,000 clones in the sample; about 81% occur only once, and 13% to 15% lies in the top ten. The material sequenced was peripheral blood, taken 28 days after the second AZD1222 dose. The chain carries TRBV27 and TRBJ1-5; TRBD1 agrees at 7 bases. The receptor's source is an adult who received the AZD1222 COVID-19 vaccine. The CDR3 region has the DNA TGTGCCAGTCAACAGGGGAATCAGCCCCAGCATTTT. Translation: CASQQGNQPQHF.